Listed below are T cell receptor beta chains from one sample, sequenced in a study of breast tumors, draining lymph nodes, adjacent tissues. TCRdb used MiXCR to reprocess the multiplex PCR reads, holding one entry per CDR3 protein. Found here are fewer than 250,000 distinct CDR3 sequences, about a third of them singletons; the top ten hold 1.4%. Specimen: axillary lymph node tissue. The receptors shown here come from a female donor with breast cancer. Some clones in this sample may be carry-over from other donors' samples. Both conserved end residues are part of each CDR3. The order of the fields is D gene, J gene, V gene, clone size, CDR3 protein, CDR3 DNA. D genes are given only for firm matches. Clone size, where shown, is once, few, many, or a class for clones that have expanded.

D: -; J: TRBJ2-1; V: TRBV19; size: many; CDR3: CASSIGVAAGRNEQFF; DNA: TGTGCCAGTAGTATCGGGGTAGCTGCGGGTAGGAATGAGCAGTTCTTC
D: -; J: TRBJ1-5; V: TRBV27; size: -; CDR3: CASSLSGGGQPQHF; DNA: TGTGCCAGCAGTTTATCGGGGGGCGGTCAGCCCCAGCATTTT
D: TRBD1; J: TRBJ1-6; V: TRBV7-8; size: many; CDR3: CASSLGQGISPLHF; DNA: TGTGCCAGCAGCTTAGGACAGGGTATCTCACCCCTCCACTTT
D: -; J: TRBJ1-1; V: TRBV28; size: -; CDR3: CASSRQAMNTEAFF; DNA: TGTGCCAGCAGTCGACAGGCCATGAACACTGAAGCTTTCTTT
D: -; J: TRBJ2-1; V: TRBV24-1; size: many; CDR3: CATSGRGGNEQFF; DNA: TGTGCCACCAGTGGAAGAGGTGGGAATGAGCAGTTCTTC
D: -; J: TRBJ2-7; V: TRBV7-8; size: many; CDR3: CATRQSYEQYF; DNA: TGTGCCACCCGACAATCCTACGAGCAGTACTTC
D: TRBD1; J: TRBJ1-2; V: TRBV5-4; size: many; CDR3: CASSPGTGGMYGYTF; DNA: TGTGCCAGCAGCCCAGGGACAGGGGGCATGTATGGCTACACCTTC
D: TRBD1; J: TRBJ2-7; V: TRBV7-9; size: -; CDR3: CASSFETGGEQYF; DNA: TGTGCCAGCAGCTTTGAGACAGGGGGCGAGCAGTACTTC
D: -; J: TRBJ1-1; V: TRBV12-3/TRBV12-4; size: few; CDR3: CASRPLGTEAFF; DNA: TGTGCCAGCAGACCACTCGGCACTGAAGCTTTCTTT
D: TRBD1; J: TRBJ2-1; V: TRBV7-2; size: many; CDR3: CASSLADRGIHEQFF; DNA: TGTGCCAGCAGCTTAGCGGACAGGGGGATCCATGAGCAGTTCTTC
D: TRBD1; J: TRBJ2-1; V: TRBV24-1; size: -; CDR3: CATSDSDRGVDNEQFF; DNA: TGTGCCACCAGTGATTCGGACAGGGGCGTAGACAATGAGCAGTTCTTC